This passage covers 30 T cell receptor beta chains from one sample sequenced in a study of blood T cell repertoires in COVID-19. The method was immunoSEQ multiplex PCR; TCRdb's version includes in-frame clones alone and lacks a portion of them. The profile shows over 150,000 clones, roughly 80% of them singletons. Sequencing input: peripheral blood. Receptor source: a man aged 65 to 85 with acute or convalescent COVID-19.

A few counts support this clone. The rearrangement joins TRBV14 to TRBJ2-3; tentative D call: TRBD1 (6 bases). There are 15 residues in the CDR3. CDR1 SGHDN and CDR2 FVKESK come from the germline V gene. Trimming removed 2 bases at V and 4 bases at J, with 13 bases between. The CDR3 reads CASSQLQGSADTQYF. DNA of the CDR3: TGTGCCAGCAGCCAACTACAGGGATCCGCAGATACGCAGTATTTT. Combining the CDR3 with reference TRBV14 and TRBJ2-3 gives the whole variable domain EAGVTQFPSHSVIEKGQTVTLRCDPISGHDNLYWYRRVMGKEIKFLLHFVKESKQDESGMPNNRFLAERTGGTYSTLKVQPAELEDSGVYFCASSQLQGSADTQYFGPGTRLTVL.

This chain joins TRBV9 and TRBJ2-1, with no clear D. The V gene lost 4 bases and the J gene lost 2 bases, with 13 bases spanning the gap. Germline CDR1 and CDR2: SGDLS and YYNGEE. CDR3 size: 15 residues. CDR3 DNA: TGTGCCAGCAGCTCCCCGTCCCGGGCCTACAATGAGCAGTTCTTC. Protein sequence: CASSSPSRAYNEQFF.

CDR3 in amino acids: CASSQDPPGQAISGANVLTF. The CDR3 DNA follows: TGTGCCAGCAGCCAAGATCCCCCGGGACAGGCCATCTCTGGGGCCAACGTCCTGACTTTC. This chain joins TRBV3-1 (or the pseudogene TRBV3-2) and TRBJ2-6; 8 bases map to TRBD1. This CDR3 is 20 amino acids long. Trimming took 0 bases from V and 0 from J; bases not matched to a gene: 10. The germline V gene has CDR1 LGHDT and CDR2 YNNKEL (reference sequence).

J is TRBJ1-2 and V is TRBV28, with D possibly matching TRBD1 (6 bases). The CDR3 sequence is 12 residues long. Germline CDR1 MDHEN, CDR2 SYDVKM. V was shortened by 10 bases and J by 8 bases, with 17 bases between the two germline ends. The chain's CDR3 is CATHLDRSGYTF. CDR3 sequence (DNA): TGTGCCACCCACCTGGACAGATCCGGCTACACCTTC.

The rearrangement links TRBV6-5 to TRBJ1-4; D is perhaps TRBD1 (6 bases). The V end was cut by 2 bases, the J end by 5 bases, with 12 bases between. The germline V gene has CDR1 MNHEY and CDR2 SVGAGI. This CDR3 region has 15 residues. CDR3: CASSYLTGTNEKLFF. In DNA, the CDR3 is TGTGCCAGCAGTTACCTAACAGGGACGAATGAAAAACTGTTTTTT.

In this sample, this clone turned up once. CDR3 nucleotide sequence: TGTGCCAGCAGCTACTCGCGGTCGTGGGGCCATGAGCAGTTCTTC. It encodes CASSYSRSWGHEQFF. V and J are TRBV5-5 and TRBJ2-1; D perhaps matches TRBD1 (5 bases). CDR1 is SGHKS, CDR2 YYEKEE, per germline (reference sequence). The CDR3 covers 15 residues. V was cut by 3 bases and J by 8 bases, with 18 bases left in between.

A note on this clone: The sample has other DNA sequences that encode this CDR3 too. The chain links TRBV11-2 to TRBJ2-7; tentatively, D is TRBD1 (6 bases). The germline CDR1 and CDR2 sequences are SGHAT and FQNNGV. This CDR3 comprises 14 residues. Deletions cut 5 bases from V and 1 base from J, with 12 bases between. CDR3 residues: CASSPPGQSYEQYF. The CDR3 nucleotides are TGTGCCAGCAGCCCACCGGGACAATCCTACGAGCAGTACTTC.

The chain combines TRBV9 with TRBJ2-7; 7 positions agree with TRBD1. Germline CDR1 SGDLS, CDR2 YYNGEE. The CDR3 contains 17 residues. Trimming removed 0 bases from V and 2 bases from J; junction bases left unmatched: 11. The CDR3 DNA reads as TGTGCCAGCAGCGTAGAATTTCTTGTGGGACAGACCTACGAGCAGTACTTC. It translates to CASSVEFLVGQTYEQYF.

As DNA, the CDR3 is TGTGCCAGCAGCTTAGTAGGGGGGGCCGGAGAGACCCAGTACTTC. Encoded protein: CASSLVGGAGETQYF. The V and J genes are TRBV7-7 and TRBJ2-5, with D tentatively TRBD2 (7 bases). There are 15 residues in the CDR3. The ends were cut back, 1 base at V and 4 bases at J, with 13 bases in the middle. Germline V lookup: CDR1 SSHAT, CDR2 FNYEAQ (reference sequence).

This clone has more than one count but fewer than ten. The rearrangement joins TRBV19 to TRBJ2-1; 7 nucleotides align to TRBD1. In germline, CDR1 is LNHDA, CDR2 SQIVND (reference sequence). This CDR3 is 15 amino acids long. V shed 5 bases, J shed 0 bases, and the junction held 4 bases outside the gene matches. In DNA, the CDR3 is TGTGCCAGTAGTTTGACAGGGATCTCCTACAATGAGCAGTTCTTC. Protein sequence: CASSLTGISYNEQFF.

This chain joins TRBV4-2 and TRBJ1-2; no firm D call. Germline CDR1 reads LGHNA; CDR2 reads YNFKEQ. This CDR3 is 15 amino acids long. Trimming took 0 bases from V and 3 from J, leaving 11 bases between them. The DNA for the CDR3 is TGTGCCAGCAGCCAAGATCCGAGGGAGGACTATGGCTACACCTTC. Translation gives CASSQDPREDYGYTF.

The sample holds one count of this clone. The chain joins TRBV24-1 to TRBJ1-5; the match to TRBD1 covers 7 bases. V lost 2 bases, J lost 2 bases, and 2 bases stayed unmatched. CDR1 and CDR2 from the germline V gene are KGHDR and SFDVKD. This CDR3 has 15 amino acids. In nucleotides, the CDR3 is TGTGCCACCAGTGATTCCGGACAGGGCAATCAGCCCCAGCATTTT. Its translation is CATSDSGQGNQPQHF.

This chain uses TRBV24-1 with TRBJ2-5; TRBD2 matches at 7 bases. Germline values: CDR1 KGHDR, CDR2 SFDVKD. The CDR3 is 15 residues long. After removal of 0 bases from V and 5 bases from J, the junction contained 5 bases not matched to a gene. Here the CDR3 reads CATSDLREEFETQYF. For the CDR3, the DNA is TGTGCCACCAGTGATTTGCGGGAGGAATTTGAGACCCAGTACTTC.

The CDR3 protein is CASSPDRLREQYF. The CDR3 DNA follows: TGTGCCAGCAGTCCTGACAGGCTCCGGGAGCAGTACTTC. The chain uses TRBV7-2 and TRBJ2-7; D perhaps matches TRBD1 (6 bases). V was pared by 6 bases and J by 7 bases, with 16 bases between. The germline CDR1 and CDR2 sequences are SGHTA and FQGNSA. The CDR3 covers 13 residues.

The chain links TRBV18 to TRBJ1-1; D remains unclear. The CDR3 is 12 residues long. Between the trimmed V and J ends, which lost 3 bases and 3 bases, there was a span of 5 bases. Germline lookup yields CDR1 KGHSH and CDR2 LQKENI. CDR3 in amino acids: CASSPLDTEAFF. Here the CDR3 DNA reads TGTGCCAGCTCACCGTTAGACACTGAAGCTTTCTTT.

The chain joins TRBV4-2 to TRBJ2-7; TRBD2 matches at 9 bases. This CDR3 contains 15 residues. The V and J ends lost 1 base and 8 bases, in that order; junction bases with no gene match: 9. CDR1 and CDR2 from the germline V gene are LGHNA and YNFKEQ. CDR3 DNA sequence: TGTGCCAGCAGCCAAGCCAGCGGGAGGAGGGGCAAGCAGTACTTC. Its protein is CASSQASGRRGKQYF.

The V call is TRBV4-2, the J call TRBJ1-5; D gene unclear. The V end was cut by 2 bases, the J end by 8 bases, with 13 bases between. The germline V gene has CDR1 LGHNA and CDR2 YNFKEQ. This CDR3 spans 14 amino acids. CDR3 coding DNA: TGTGCCAGCAGCCAAAGGTTAGCTCCCGAGCCCCAGCATTTT. Amino acid sequence: CASSQRLAPEPQHF.

V gene TRBV7-2 combines with J gene TRBJ2-3; D is unclear. CDR1 is SGHTA, CDR2 FQGNSA, per germline. With 1 base removed from V and 0 bases from J, the gap between germline ends came to 8 bases. The CDR3 loop spans 15 amino acids. The CDR3 spells CASSLDASSTDTQYF. In nucleotides, the CDR3 is TGTGCCAGCAGCTTAGACGCGAGTAGCACAGATACGCAGTATTTT. Full variable domain (missing parts from reference TRBV7-2 and TRBJ2-3): GAGVSQSPSNKVTEKGKDVELRCDPISGHTALYWYRQSLGQGLEFLIYFQGNSAPDKSGLPSDRFSAERTGGSVSTLTIQRTQQEDSAVYLCASSLDASSTDTQYFGPGTRLTVL.

This clone was counted a few times. V usage is TRBV2 and J usage is TRBJ1-5, with 7 bases fitting TRBD1. The V segment lost 9 bases and the J segment 1 base; nucleotides outside the gene matches: 12. This CDR3 comprises 16 residues. The germline gives CDR1 SNHLY, CDR2 FYNNEI. In DNA, the CDR3 is TGTGCCAGTCGCTCGGGACAGCACTACAGCAATCAGCCCCAGCATTTT. Translating gives CASRSGQHYSNQPQHF.

The sample holds one count of this clone. This chain uses TRBV6-2 or TRBV6-3 with TRBJ2-4; D not resolved. The V end lost 0 bases, the J end lost 3 bases, and 6 bases lay between the germline ends. CDR3 length: 14 residues. The germline gives CDR1 MNHEY, CDR2 SVGEGT. The CDR3 loop is CASSYSAGKNIQYF. CDR3 nucleotide sequence: TGTGCCAGCAGTTACTCGGCAGGCAAAAACATTCAGTACTTC.

This chain uses TRBV7-8 with TRBJ1-3, with D uncertain. The CDR3 is made up of 13 amino acids. Germline-derived CDR1 and CDR2 are SGHVS and FQNEAQ. V was trimmed by 5 bases and J by 4 bases, leaving 9 bases between them. CDR3 sequence (DNA): TGTGCCAGCAGCACCAACACAGGAAACACCATATATTTT. Translated: CASSTNTGNTIYF.

J is TRBJ1-1 and V is TRBV10-3; 9 bases agree with TRBD1. This CDR3 region has 16 residues. Per the germline V gene, CDR1 is ENHRY and CDR2 is SYGVKD. Trimming at V came to 3 bases and at J to 6 bases, leaving 11 bases not matched to a gene. The CDR3, as DNA: TGTGCCATCAGTGAACTCCCCCCGGGACAGGGAGCTGAAGCTTTCTTT. It specifies CAISELPPGQGAEAFF.

This clone was counted only a few times. This CDR3 reads CASSSSPGELFF. The CDR3 DNA sequence: TGTGCCAGCAGTTCGTCCCCCGGGGAGCTGTTTTTT. This sequence joins TRBV12-3 or TRBV12-4 and TRBJ2-2, with D unresolved. V was cut by 4 bases and J by 6 bases, with 6 bases left in between. There are 12 residues in the CDR3.

This clone occurred many times. V gene TRBV11-2 combines with J gene TRBJ2-3; D is ambiguous. CDR3 length equals 11 residues. The germline V and J ends were trimmed by 5 bases and 3 bases, with 3 bases remaining between them. Germline CDR1 and CDR2: SGHAT and FQNNGV. The CDR3 here is CASSPTDTQYF. The CDR3, as DNA: TGTGCCAGCAGCCCAACAGATACGCAGTATTTT.

The J gene is TRBJ1-2, the V gene TRBV5-1, with 7 bases identical to TRBD1. The CDR3 runs 17 residues. Per germline, CDR1 SGHRS and CDR2 YFSETQ. Trimming removed 1 base from V and 1 base from J; junction bases left unmatched: 10. The CDR3 spells CASSLTETGPGNYGYTF. The CDR3 DNA sequence: TGCGCCAGCAGCTTGACAGAGACAGGGCCGGGTAACTATGGCTACACCTTC.

The chain combines TRBV12-3 or TRBV12-4 with TRBJ1-1; 7 positions match TRBD1. After removal of 1 base from V and 7 bases from J, the junction contained 0 bases not matched to a gene. The CDR3 runs to 12 residues. The CDR3 spells CASSLGDSEAFF. The CDR3 DNA follows: TGTGCCAGCAGTTTAGGGGACAGTGAAGCTTTCTTT.

The chain couples TRBV5-1 to TRBJ1-2; D might be TRBD1 (5 bases). Between the trimmed V and J ends, which lost 0 bases and 3 bases, there was a span of 9 bases. Germline CDR1 and CDR2: SGHRS and YFSETQ. The CDR3 runs to 14 residues. DNA for the CDR3: TGCGCCAGCAGCTTGGCATGGGGCGACTATGGCTACACCTTC. It codes for CASSLAWGDYGYTF. The whole variable domain, filled in from reference TRBV5-1 and TRBJ1-2, reads KAGVTQTPRYLIKTRGQQVTLSCSPISGHRSVSWYQQTPGQGLQFLFEYFSETQRNKGNFPGRFSGRQFSNSRSEMNVSTLELGDSALYLCASSLAWGDYGYTFGSGTRLTVV.

The V call is TRBV5-1, the J call TRBJ2-7; D remains ambiguous. The CDR3 is made up of 14 amino acids. Germline loops: CDR1 SGHRS, CDR2 YFSETQ. Trimming took 4 bases from V and 2 from J, leaving 13 bases between them. CDR3 loop: CASSRQTSTYEQYF. The CDR3 DNA is TGCGCCAGCAGCCGCCAGACAAGTACCTACGAGCAGTACTTC.

The genes are TRBV29-1 and TRBJ1-2, with D hard to call. Germline CDR1 is SQVTM and CDR2 is ANQGSEA. Trimming removed 5 bases from V and 1 base from J, with 11 bases in between. The CDR3 contains 13 residues. The CDR3 DNA reads TGCAGCGTTAATTTAAACAGTAACTATGGCTACACCTTC. Protein product: CSVNLNSNYGYTF.

The chain has TRBV5-6 and TRBJ2-2, with 8 bases aligning to TRBD2. The germline V gene encodes CDR1 SGHDT and CDR2 YYEEEE. The CDR3 sequence is 16 residues long. Germline trimming cut 4 bases from V and 7 bases from J; bases unmatched to any gene: 12. CDR3 sequence reads: CASSLSGIGQFGELFF. DNA for the CDR3: TGTGCCAGCAGCCTTAGCGGGATCGGTCAATTCGGGGAGCTGTTTTTT. The variable domain in full, with the rest retrieved from reference TRBV5-6 and TRBJ2-2, is DAGVTQSPTHLIKTRGQQVTLRCSPKSGHDTVSWYQQALGQGPQFIFQYYEEEERQRGNFPDRFSGHQFPNYSSELNVNALLLGDSALYLCASSLSGIGQFGELFFGEGSRLTVL.